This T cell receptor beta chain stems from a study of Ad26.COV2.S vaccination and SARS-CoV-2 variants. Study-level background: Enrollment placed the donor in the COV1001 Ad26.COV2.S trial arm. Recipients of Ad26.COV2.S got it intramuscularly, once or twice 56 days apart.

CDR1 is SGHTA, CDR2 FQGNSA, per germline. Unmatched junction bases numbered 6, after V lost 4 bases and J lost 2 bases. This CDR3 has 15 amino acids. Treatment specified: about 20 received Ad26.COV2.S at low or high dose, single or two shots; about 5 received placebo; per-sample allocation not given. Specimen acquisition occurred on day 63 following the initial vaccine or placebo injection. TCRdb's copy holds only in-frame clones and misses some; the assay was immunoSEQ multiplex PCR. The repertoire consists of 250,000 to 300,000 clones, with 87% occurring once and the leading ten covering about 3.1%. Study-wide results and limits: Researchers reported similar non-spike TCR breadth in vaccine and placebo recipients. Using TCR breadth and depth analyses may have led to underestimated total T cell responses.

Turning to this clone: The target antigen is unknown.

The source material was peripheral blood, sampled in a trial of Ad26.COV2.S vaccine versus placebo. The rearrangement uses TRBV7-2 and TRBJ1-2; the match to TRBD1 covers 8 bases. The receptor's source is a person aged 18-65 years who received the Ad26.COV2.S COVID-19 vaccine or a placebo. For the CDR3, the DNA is TGTGCCAGCAGCTCAGCAGGGGGCGCGAACTATGGCTACACCTTC. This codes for CASSSAGGANYGYTF. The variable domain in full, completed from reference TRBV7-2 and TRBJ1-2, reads GAGVSQSPSNKVTEKGKDVELRCDPISGHTALYWYRQSLGQGLEFLIYFQGNSAPDKSGLPSDRFSAERTGGSVSTLTIQRTQQEDSAVYLCASSSAGGANYGYTFGSGTRLTVV.